This T cell receptor beta chain is from a study of blood T cell repertoires in COVID-19. V lost 6 bases, J lost 10 bases, and 6 bases stayed unmatched. This CDR3 has 13 amino acids. The germline V gene encodes CDR1 MNHEY and CDR2 SVGAGI. Enrollment of patients from Seattle took place during active infection, with longitudinal follow-up. TCRdb's copy holds only in-frame clones and misses some; the assay was immunoSEQ multiplex PCR. There are about 160,000 clones in the sample; roughly 78% occur only once, and around 8% lies in the top ten. The receptor was isolated from a woman between 55 and 75 years old with COVID-19, enrolled during active disease. Sequenced sample: peripheral blood. The chain couples TRBV6-5 to TRBJ1-6; 7 bases agree with TRBD1. The CDR3 DNA reads as TGTGCCAGCAGGACCGACAGGGTGTCACCCCTCCACTTT. Encoded protein: CASRTDRVSPLHF.